This entry lists 2 T cell receptor beta chains sequenced from one sample in a study of Ad26.COV2.S vaccination and SARS-CoV-2 variants. Produced via immunoSEQ multiplex PCR; TCRdb's table is partial and in-frame only. The data hold about 350,000 clones, with just over 90% observed a single time. The material was peripheral blood, obtained after recovery from COVID-19. The receptors derive from a human donor who had recovered from COVID-19.

The chain couples TRBV6-2 or TRBV6-3 to TRBJ2-3; 9 bases align to TRBD2. CDR3 length equals 17 residues. Germline V gives CDR1 MNHEY, CDR2 SVGEGT. Losses at the gene ends were 0 bases for V and 2 bases for J; bases not matched to a gene: 6. The CDR3 spells CASSYSSAGGPTDTQYF. The CDR3 DNA reads TGTGCCAGCAGTTACTCATCGGCGGGGGGGCCCACAGATACGCAGTATTTT.

V gene TRBV27 combines with J gene TRBJ2-1; 9 bases are a match to TRBD2. Per the germline V gene, CDR1 is MNHEY and CDR2 is SMNVEV (reference sequence). The CDR3 contains 16 residues. V lost 0 bases to trimming and J lost 4 bases; unmatched junction nucleotides: 4. CDR3 sequence (DNA): TGTGCCAGCAGTTTATCCAGCGGGGGGTTATACAATGAGCAGTTCTTC. It translates to CASSLSSGGLYNEQFF.